A single sample gave rise to the 5 T cell receptor beta chains below, sequenced in a study of OX40 agonist ivuxolimab in advanced cancers. Generated by immunoSEQ multiplex PCR, the TCRdb table keeps only in-frame clones and is missing some. The table has more than 25,000 clones, more than 75% seen once. Sequencing was performed on CD4+ or CD8+ T cells sorted from blood, taken in a trial of the OX40 agonist ivuxolimab. Receptor source: an adult with an advanced solid tumor such as melanoma, head and neck, liver or kidney cancer.

The chain carries TRBV2 and TRBJ2-2, with 11 bases fitting TRBD2. The V segment lost 3 bases and the J segment 2 bases; nucleotides outside the gene matches: 2. The CDR3 is made up of 16 amino acids. Germline values: CDR1 SNHLY, CDR2 FYNNEI. CDR3: CASSDGTSGNTGELFF. The CDR3 coding sequence is TGTGCCAGCAGTGACGGGACTAGCGGTAACACCGGGGAGCTGTTTTTT.

The V and J genes are TRBV15 and TRBJ1-5; D possibly corresponds to TRBD1 (5 bases). V shed 6 bases and J shed 0 bases, with 9 bases lying between them. The CDR3 has 14 amino acids. Germline V gene sequence: CDR1 LNHNV, CDR2 YYDKDF (reference sequence). Here the CDR3 DNA reads TGTGCCACCAGGGGGGAGTATAGCAATCAGCCCCAGCATTTT. This gives the protein CATRGEYSNQPQHF.

The genes are TRBV5-6 and TRBJ2-7, with D hard to call. The germline CDR1 and CDR2 sequences are SGHDT and YYEEEE. The CDR3 has 13 residues. The ends were cut back, 2 bases at V and 5 bases at J, with 11 bases in the middle. CDR3 amino acids: CASSLLQAHEQYF. The CDR3 nucleotides are TGTGCCAGCAGCTTACTGCAGGCCCACGAGCAGTACTTC.

The genes are TRBV5-6 and TRBJ2-2; TRBD1 matches at 7 bases. The CDR3 covers 15 residues. CDR1 SGHDT and CDR2 YYEEEE come from the germline V gene. V shed 2 bases and J 1 base; nucleotides not matched to a gene: 2. In DNA, the CDR3 is TGTGCCAGCAGCTTCTGGACAGGGAACACCGGGGAGCTGTTTTTT. As protein: CASSFWTGNTGELFF. Supplemented by reference TRBV5-6 and TRBJ2-2, the full variable domain reads DAGVTQSPTHLIKTRGQQVTLRCSPKSGHDTVSWYQQALGQGPQFIFQYYEEEERQRGNFPDRFSGHQFPNYSSELNVNALLLGDSALYLCASSFWTGNTGELFFGEGSRLTVL.

The chain links TRBV5-4 to TRBJ2-7, with D perhaps matching TRBD1 (6 bases). The V and J ends lost 2 bases and 2 bases respectively, with 11 bases between them. Germline CDR1 and CDR2: SGHNT and YYREEE (reference sequence). There are 14 residues in the CDR3. The CDR3 DNA follows: TGTGCCAGCAGCTTCGGCAGGGGCACCTACGAGCAGTACTTC. Residues: CASSFGRGTYEQYF. Supplemented by reference TRBV5-4 and TRBJ2-7, the full variable domain reads ETGVTQSPTHLIKTRGQQVTLRCSSQSGHNTVSWYQQALGQGPQFIFQYYREEENGRGNFPPRFSGLQFPNYSSELNVNALELDDSALYLCASSFGRGTYEQYFGPGTRLTVT.